The next 14 T cell receptor beta chains were all read from a single sample in a study of blood T cell repertoires in COVID-19. Sequencing was performed with immunoSEQ multiplex PCR; in TCRdb, only in-frame clones are kept and a portion is missing. The data contain approximately 260,000 clones, around four fifths of them singletons. What was sequenced was peripheral blood. All receptors derive from a man aged 55 to 70 who had recovered from COVID-19.

The table lists this clone with many counts. This sequence joins TRBV18 and TRBJ2-7, with 8 bases fitting TRBD2. The V segment lost 1 base and the J segment 3 bases; nucleotides outside the gene matches: 8. The CDR3 covers 16 residues. Germline V lookup: CDR1 KGHSH, CDR2 LQKENI. The CDR3 loop is CASSPQGTRRVYEQYF. The DNA for the CDR3 is TGTGCCAGCTCACCACAAGGGACTAGAAGAGTCTACGAGCAGTACTTC.

The CDR3: CASGVSYNSPLHF. CDR3 nucleotides: TGTGCCAGCGGAGTCTCCTATAATTCACCCCTCCACTTT. The chain couples TRBV6-5 to TRBJ1-6; D not resolved. Germline loops: CDR1 MNHEY, CDR2 SVGAGI. V dropped 8 bases and J dropped 0 bases, with 5 bases sitting between them. This CDR3 has 13 amino acids.

The chain carries TRBV18 and TRBJ2-7, with 9 bases matching TRBD2. The length of the CDR3 is 17 residues. With V trimmed by 1 base and J by 0 bases, 7 bases remained unmatched. Germline assignment: CDR1 KGHSH and CDR2 LQKENI. The CDR3 DNA is TGTGCCAGCTCACCACGTCTAGCGGGACCGAGCTCCTACGAGCAGTACTTC. Translating gives CASSPRLAGPSSYEQYF.

The chain recombines TRBV5-1 with TRBJ2-7; 9 bases map to TRBD1. CDR3 size: 15 residues. The trim removed 4 bases at V and 3 bases at J, leaving 8 bases unmatched. CDR1 SGHRS and CDR2 YFSETQ come from the germline V gene. CDR3 residues: CASSPTGTGFYEQYF. The CDR3, as DNA: TGCGCCAGCAGCCCGACCGGGACAGGGTTCTACGAGCAGTACTTC.

This clone came up a few times. V is TRBV28 and J is TRBJ1-2; 10 bases match TRBD1. The CDR3 covers 14 residues. Germline V gives CDR1 MDHEN, CDR2 SYDVKM. The trim removed 3 bases at V and 7 bases at J, leaving 5 bases unmatched. The CDR3 region is CASSLGGQGSGYTF. The CDR3 DNA is TGTGCCAGCAGTTTGGGGGGACAGGGGTCTGGCTACACCTTC.

This clone was detected only once. The V and J genes are TRBV7-9 and TRBJ2-4; D might be TRBD1 (5 bases). From germline, CDR1 is SEHNR and CDR2 FQNEAQ (reference sequence). The CDR3 contains 15 residues. Trimming removed 1 base from V and 8 bases from J, with 15 bases in between. The CDR3 nucleotides are TGTGCCAGCAGCTTAGAGGGTAGGGGCTATGACATTCAGTACTTC. It is translated as CASSLEGRGYDIQYF.

This chain uses TRBV7-8 with TRBJ1-1; D gene ambiguous. In germline, CDR1 is SGHVS, CDR2 FQNEAQ. V gave up 5 bases and J gave up 0 bases, with 10 bases separating them. This CDR3 region has 14 residues. CDR3 sequence (DNA): TGTGCCAGCAGCCAAAATGAGCTGAACACTGAAGCTTTCTTT. This gives the protein CASSQNELNTEAFF.

This rearrangement joins TRBV20-1 to TRBJ2-5, with 9 nucleotides matching TRBD2. Per the germline V gene, CDR1 is DFQATT and CDR2 is SNEGSKA (reference sequence). After removal of 3 bases from V and 1 base from J, the junction contained 3 bases not matched to a gene. The CDR3 length is 14 residues. For the CDR3, the DNA is TGCAGTGCTAGTGGTAGCGGGAGCCAAGAGACCCAGTACTTC. This gives the protein CSASGSGSQETQYF.

There are a few counts of this clone. The rearrangement links TRBV1 to TRBJ2-1; the table's D call, TRBD2, was not checked against the DNA. TRBV1 is recorded as a pseudogene. The CDR3 spans 18 residues. The CDR3 nucleotides are TGCACCAGCAGCCAAGAAACCCCCATGCGGGAGGGTATGGATGAGCAGTTCTTC. Translating gives CTSSQETPMREGMDEQFF.

This rearrangement joins TRBV21-1 to TRBJ1-2; the table's D call TRBD1 went unverified against the DNA. TRBV21-1 is a pseudogene locus. This CDR3 comprises 16 residues. DNA of the CDR3: TGTGCCAGCAGCACAATTGGCAGGGGAATCTATTGTGGCTACACCTTC. This gives the protein CASSTIGRGIYCGYTF.

This clone was seen a single time. This CDR3 is also generated by other DNA sequences in the sample. The chain carries TRBV12-3 or TRBV12-4 and TRBJ2-5; D might be TRBD1 (5 bases). V was trimmed by 6 bases and J by 2 bases, leaving 10 bases between them. The CDR3 extends over 13 amino acids. CDR3 sequence: CASSLDRQETQYF. In nucleotides, the CDR3 is TGTGCCAGCAGCCTCGACAGACAAGAGACCCAGTACTTC.

This chain joins TRBV14 and TRBJ1-2; 9 nucleotides line up with TRBD1. V dropped 6 bases and J dropped 4; count of bases not matched to a gene: 6. The CDR3 runs to 14 residues. CDR1 and CDR2 (germline): SGHDN, FVKESK. The CDR3 is CASRRTGEPYGYTF. The CDR3 nucleotides are TGTGCCAGCAGGAGGACAGGGGAGCCCTATGGCTACACCTTC.

This rearrangement joins TRBV7-2 to TRBJ2-5, with D possibly TRBD2 on 6 matching bases. CDR1 and CDR2 (germline): SGHTA, FQGNSA. V was pared by 0 bases and J by 4 bases, with 12 bases between. The CDR3 runs 15 residues. The CDR3 sequence: CASSLAGGRGETQYF. Here the CDR3 DNA reads TGTGCCAGCAGCTTAGCCGGGGGTAGGGGAGAGACCCAGTACTTC.

The chain employs TRBV3-1 (or the pseudogene TRBV3-2) and TRBJ2-7; the D is unclear. The CDR3 runs to 13 residues. In germline, CDR1 is LGHDT, CDR2 YNNKEL (reference sequence). The germline V and J ends were trimmed by 4 bases and 6 bases, with 13 bases remaining between them. The CDR3: CASSLYKSTEQYF. CDR3 nucleotides: TGTGCCAGCAGCCTTTATAAGAGTACCGAGCAGTACTTC.